The next 8 T cell receptor beta chains were all read from a single sample in a study of T-cell memory formation after mild COVID-19. TCRdb independently ran MiXCR on the 5' RACE reads; one entry per CDR3 protein. The sample includes approximately 300,000 distinct CDR3 sequences, less than 20% of them seen just once. The sequencing sample was made of PBMCs or a T cell subset sorted from them (not recorded which). These receptors were taken from a young man who had mild COVID-19 (a few samples of this study predate the infection). Cell type and time point are not known.

This chain joins TRBV9 and TRBJ1-4; D remains ambiguous. From germline, CDR1 is SGDLS and CDR2 YYNGEE. The CDR3 contains 16 residues. V dropped 4 bases and J dropped 0 bases, with 13 bases sitting between them. CDR3 DNA: TGTGCCAGCAGCCCGGGAATGTACCCAACTAATGAAAAACTGTTTTTT. Translating gives CASSPGMYPTNEKLFF.

The V gene is TRBV7-9, the J gene TRBJ2-7, with 11 bases identical to TRBD1. The CDR3 spans 15 residues. Germline V gene data show CDR1 as SEHNR and CDR2 as FQNEAQ (reference sequence). Trimming at V came to 5 bases and at J to 5 bases, leaving 8 bases not matched to a gene. Here the CDR3 reads CASSPWTGGGHEQYF. The CDR3 DNA is TGTGCCAGCAGCCCGTGGACAGGGGGCGGCCACGAGCAGTACTTC.

There are a few counts of this clonotype. The rearrangement uses TRBV4-3 and TRBJ2-2; 12 bases are shared with TRBD2. The CDR3 covers 17 residues. CDR1 LGHNA and CDR2 YSLEER come from the germline V gene. Trimming cost V 3 bases and J 5 bases; bases outside gene matches: 7. This chain's CDR3 is CASSQYPSGGETGELFF. In DNA, the CDR3 is TGCGCCAGCAGCCAGTATCCTAGCGGGGGGGAAACCGGGGAGCTGTTTTTT.

This clonotype occurred a few times. This chain links TRBV7-6 with TRBJ2-1; no reliable D call. The germline CDR1 and CDR2 sequences are SGHVS and FNYEAQ. V was cut by 0 bases and J by 6 bases, with 12 bases left in between. CDR3 length equals 15 residues. CDR3 amino acids: CASSLATGPPNEQFF. CDR3 DNA: TGTGCCAGCAGCTTAGCGACCGGACCCCCCAATGAGCAGTTCTTC.

The rearrangement uses TRBV29-1 and TRBJ2-3; perhaps TRBD2 as D (6 bases). Germline V gene sequence: CDR1 SQVTM, CDR2 ANQGSEA. The CDR3 spans 13 residues. With 4 bases removed from V and 9 bases from J, the gap between germline ends came to 17 bases. The CDR3 region is CSVGRGLGSTQYF. CDR3 DNA sequence: TGCAGCGTTGGGCGGGGCCTCGGGTCGACGCAGTATTTT.

J is TRBJ1-1 and V is TRBV6-2 or TRBV6-3; D gene ambiguous. The CDR3 runs to 14 residues. The germline gives CDR1 MNHEY, CDR2 SVGEGT. The V end was cut by 8 bases, the J end by 0 bases, with 13 bases between. The CDR3 nucleotides read TGTGCCAGCTCACGGATGCGGATGAACACTGAAGCTTTCTTT. Amino acid sequence: CASSRMRMNTEAFF.

The gene calls are TRBV6-2 or TRBV6-3 and TRBJ2-7; D is ambiguous. The V gene lost 6 bases and the J gene lost 3 bases, with 12 bases spanning the gap. The germline V gene encodes CDR1 MNHEY and CDR2 SVGEGT. This CDR3 region has 13 residues. As DNA, the CDR3 is TGTGCCAGCAGCCGCCCGGCAATCTACGAGCAGTACTTC. This translates into CASSRPAIYEQYF.

This rearrangement joins TRBV15 to TRBJ2-2; 7 bases map to TRBD1. The V gene end was trimmed by 7 bases and the J gene end by 0 bases; junction bases not matched to a gene: 5. The CDR3 totals 15 residues. Germline CDR1 LNHNV, CDR2 YYDKDF (reference sequence). Here the CDR3 DNA reads TGTGCCACCACCGGACAGGCCGCGAACACCGGGGAGCTGTTTTTT. Protein sequence: CATTGQAANTGELFF.